This record covers a single T cell receptor (beta chain). Its cognate antigen is unknown. PCR employed 60 Vbeta and 13 Jbeta primers. Data came from immunoSEQ multiplex PCR; TCRdb stores just in-frame clones and leaves some out. The repertoire holds 110,000 or so clones, with less than 80% as singletons. These data belong to a study of cytomegalovirus exposure and HLA in healthy donors. Study findings and constraints: The study dropped some indistinguishable V segments, TRBV6-2 and TRBV6-3 among them. Among TCR beta chains, those listed as cytomegalovirus-associated numbered over 150. The likely origin of a cluster of highly shared sequence variants was a sequencing artifact. Accurate prediction of most subjects' HLA-A and HLA-B alleles from TCR beta sequences was reported.

The V end lost 4 bases, the J end lost 6 bases, and 12 bases lay between the germline ends. From germline, CDR1 is SGDLS and CDR2 YYNGEE. The CDR3 covers 13 residues. The genes are TRBV9 and TRBJ2-3; a possible D gene is TRBD1 (5 bases). The clonotype originates from a woman aged 45 to 65 in good health and CMV-seropositive. Sequencing input: PBMCs. The CDR3 region is CASSPRAGDTQYF. The CDR3 DNA reads as TGTGCCAGCAGCCCCAGGGCAGGGGATACGCAGTATTTT.